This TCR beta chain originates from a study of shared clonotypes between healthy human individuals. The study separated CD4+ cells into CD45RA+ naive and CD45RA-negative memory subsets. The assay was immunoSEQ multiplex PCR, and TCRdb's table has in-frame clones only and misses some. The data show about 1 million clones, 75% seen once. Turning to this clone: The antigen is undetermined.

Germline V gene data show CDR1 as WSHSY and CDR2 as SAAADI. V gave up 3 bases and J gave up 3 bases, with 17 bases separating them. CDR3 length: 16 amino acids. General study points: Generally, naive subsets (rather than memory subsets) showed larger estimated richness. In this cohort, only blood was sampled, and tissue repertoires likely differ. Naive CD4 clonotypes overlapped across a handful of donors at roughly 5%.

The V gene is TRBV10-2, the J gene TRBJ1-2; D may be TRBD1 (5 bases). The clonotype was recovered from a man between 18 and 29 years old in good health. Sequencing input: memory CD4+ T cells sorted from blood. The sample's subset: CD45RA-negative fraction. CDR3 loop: CASSDSGTPSHYGYTF. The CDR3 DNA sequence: TGCGCCAGCAGTGACTCCGGGACCCCGAGCCACTATGGCTACACCTTC.